This T cell receptor (beta chain) was sequenced in a study of OX40 agonist ivuxolimab in advanced cancers. Study-wide results and caveats: Clonal expansion was seen in CD4+ and CD8+ blood T cells by week 6 at 0.1 to 3.0 mg/kg. Some of the lowest clonal expansion was seen in partial responders at 0.1-3.0 mg/kg.

V was clipped by 5 bases and J by 8 bases; unmatched bases: 7. CDR3 length: 14 amino acids. CDR1 is PRHDT and CDR2 is FYEKMQ in the germline V gene (reference sequence). The repertoire was sequenced with immunoSEQ multiplex PCR; TCRdb's copy has only in-frame clones and lacks some. The table has around 38,000 clones, about 86% seen once. In the case of this clone: What it binds is unknown.

Autoimmune disease history or systemic immunosuppression excluded patients. The chain joins TRBV13 to TRBJ1-4; TRBD1 matches 8 bases. The sample in question was CD4+ or CD8+ T cells sorted from blood, obtained in a trial of the OX40 agonist ivuxolimab. The clonotype comes from an adult with an advanced solid tumor such as melanoma, head and neck, liver or kidney cancer. CDR3 DNA sequence: TGTGCCAGCAGCACGGGACAGGTGGGAGAAAAACTGTTTTTT. It yields the protein CASSTGQVGEKLFF.